Listed here are 10 T cell receptor beta chains from one sample, sequenced in a study of shared clonotypes between healthy human individuals. Measured with immunoSEQ multiplex PCR; TCRdb has only the in-frame clones, and not every one. The profile shows 2 million to 3 million clones, under 95% of them singletons. Source material: naive CD4+ T cells from PBMCs. The subset here: CD45RA+ positively selected. Receptor source: a man aged 18 to 30 in good health. Some clones in this sample may be carry-over from other donors' samples.

This chain uses TRBV6-1 with TRBJ1-1; a possible D gene is TRBD1 (5 bases). Germline CDR1 is MNHNS and CDR2 is SASEGT. The ends were cut back, 8 bases at V and 0 bases at J, with 13 bases in the middle. The length of the CDR3 is 14 residues. This CDR3 reads CASQLRALNTEAFF. The CDR3, as DNA: TGTGCCAGCCAACTCAGGGCACTGAACACTGAAGCTTTCTTT.

V usage is TRBV7-2 and J usage is TRBJ2-1; no reliable D call. This CDR3 has 14 amino acids. From germline, CDR1 is SGHTA and CDR2 FQGNSA. The V gene lost 1 base and the J gene lost 2 bases, with 6 bases spanning the gap. The CDR3 sequence is CASSLGAAYNEQFF. In nucleotides, the CDR3 is TGTGCCAGCAGCTTAGGGGCGGCCTACAATGAGCAGTTCTTC.

The chain is built from TRBV15 and TRBJ2-7, with D unclear. V was trimmed by 1 base and J by 4 bases, leaving 14 bases between them. CDR3 size: 15 residues. Germline CDR1 and CDR2: LNHNV and YYDKDF (reference sequence). The CDR3 region is CATSRGILGAYEQYF. DNA for the CDR3: TGTGCCACCAGCAGAGGGATTTTAGGCGCTTACGAGCAGTACTTC.

The chain employs TRBV28 and TRBJ2-5, with 7 bases fitting TRBD2. The CDR3 covers 16 residues. CDR1 MDHEN and CDR2 SYDVKM come from the germline V gene. J lost 2 bases, V lost 0 bases, and 6 bases had no gene match. This chain's CDR3 is CASSLWPSGSQETQYF. The CDR3 nucleotides are TGTGCCAGCAGTTTATGGCCTAGCGGATCTCAAGAGACCCAGTACTTC.

The chain employs TRBV15 and TRBJ2-3; D unresolved. This CDR3 has 15 residues. Trimming pared 2 bases from V and 1 base from J, leaving 10 bases between. Germline V gene lookup returns CDR1 LNHNV and CDR2 YYDKDF (reference sequence). CDR3 in amino acids: CATSRIGRRTDTQYF. The DNA of the CDR3 is TGTGCCACCAGCAGAATCGGGCGCCGCACAGATACGCAGTATTTT.

This sequence joins TRBV7-2 and TRBJ2-1; D possibly corresponds to TRBD1 (5 bases). CDR1 is SGHTA and CDR2 is FQGNSA in the germline V gene. CDR3 length equals 14 residues. Trimming took 1 base from V and 3 from J, leaving 7 bases between them. The CDR3 bases are TGTGCCAGCAGCTTAGGGACATTCTACAATGAGCAGTTCTTC. Translated, it gives CASSLGTFYNEQFF.

The J gene is TRBJ2-2, the V gene TRBV18; perhaps TRBD2 as D (6 bases). The CDR3 spans 16 residues. The V and J ends lost 5 bases and 2 bases respectively, with 15 bases between them. Per germline, CDR1 KGHSH and CDR2 LQKENI. The CDR3 region is CASSSTGTPNTGELFF. The CDR3, as DNA: TGTGCCAGCTCATCAACCGGGACTCCTAACACCGGGGAGCTGTTTTTT.

The V call is TRBV7-9, the J call TRBJ2-7, with D possibly matching TRBD2 (6 bases). CDR3 length: 14 residues. CDR1 SEHNR and CDR2 FQNEAQ come from the germline V gene (reference sequence). Trimming took 6 bases from V and 2 from J, leaving 14 bases between them. In DNA, the CDR3 is TGTGCCAGCAGTTGGGACTCAAAGACCTACGAGCAGTACTTC. It yields the protein CASSWDSKTYEQYF. Together with reference TRBV7-9 and TRBJ2-7, the CDR3 gives the full variable domain: DTGVSQNPRHKITKRGQNVTFRCDPISEHNRLYWYRQTLGQGPEFLTYFQNEAQLEKSRLLSDRFSAERPKGSFSTLEIQRTEQGDSAMYLCASSWDSKTYEQYFGPGTRLTVT.

For this clone: Different DNA sequences within this sample yield the same CDR3. The gene calls are TRBV5-1 and TRBJ2-2, with D uncertain. The V and J ends lost 1 base and 2 bases respectively, with 9 bases between them. Germline V gives CDR1 SGHRS, CDR2 YFSETQ. This CDR3 comprises 15 residues. In DNA form, the CDR3 reads TGCGCCAGCAGCTTGCGTGGCCGTAACACCGGGGAGCTGTTTTTT. This translates into CASSLRGRNTGELFF.

A remark on this clone: The same CDR3 arises from other DNA sequences in this sample as well. The chain couples TRBV19 to TRBJ2-5, with D perhaps matching TRBD2 (5 bases). The ends were cut back, 8 bases at V and 5 bases at J, with 12 bases in the middle. The length of the CDR3 is 12 residues. Per germline, CDR1 LNHDA and CDR2 SQIVND (reference sequence). The chain's CDR3 is CASSNRGETQYF. As DNA, the CDR3 is TGTGCCAGTTCAAACCGCGGGGAGACCCAGTACTTC.